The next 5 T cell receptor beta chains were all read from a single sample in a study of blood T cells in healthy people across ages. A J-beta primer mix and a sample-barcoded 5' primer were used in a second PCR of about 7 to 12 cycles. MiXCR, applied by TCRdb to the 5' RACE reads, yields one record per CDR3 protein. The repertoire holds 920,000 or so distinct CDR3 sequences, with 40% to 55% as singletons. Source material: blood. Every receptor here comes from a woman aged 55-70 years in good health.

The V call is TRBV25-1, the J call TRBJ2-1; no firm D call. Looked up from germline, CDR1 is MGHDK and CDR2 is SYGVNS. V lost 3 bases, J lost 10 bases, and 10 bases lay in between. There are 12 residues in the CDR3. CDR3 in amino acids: CASSDGIGEQFF. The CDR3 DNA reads TGTGCCAGCAGTGATGGGATCGGCGAGCAGTTCTTC. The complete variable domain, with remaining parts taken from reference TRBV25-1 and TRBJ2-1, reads EADIYQTPRYLVIGTGKKITLECSQTMGHDKMYWYQQDPGMELHLIHYSYGVNSTEKGDLSSESTVSRIRTEHFPLTLESARPSHTSQYLCASSDGIGEQFFGPGTRLTVL.

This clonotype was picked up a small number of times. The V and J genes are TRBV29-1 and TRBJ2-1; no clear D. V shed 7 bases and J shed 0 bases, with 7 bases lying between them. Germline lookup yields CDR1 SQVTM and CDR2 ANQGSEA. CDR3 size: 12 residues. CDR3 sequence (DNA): TGCAGCGGGCAGGCCTCCTACAATGAGCAGTTCTTC. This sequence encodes CSGQASYNEQFF.

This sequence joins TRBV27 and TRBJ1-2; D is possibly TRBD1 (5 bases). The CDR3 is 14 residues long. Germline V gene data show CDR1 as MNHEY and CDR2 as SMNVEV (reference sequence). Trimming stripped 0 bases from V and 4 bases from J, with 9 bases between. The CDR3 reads CASSLSVTAYGYTF. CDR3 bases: TGTGCCAGCAGTTTATCGGTGACAGCCTATGGCTACACCTTC.

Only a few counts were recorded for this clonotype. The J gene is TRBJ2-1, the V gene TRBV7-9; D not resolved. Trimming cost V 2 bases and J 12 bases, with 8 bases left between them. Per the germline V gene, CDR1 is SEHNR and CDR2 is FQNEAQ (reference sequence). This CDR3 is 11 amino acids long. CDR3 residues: CASSLFEGQFF. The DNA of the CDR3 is TGTGCCAGCAGCTTATTTGAAGGGCAGTTCTTC.

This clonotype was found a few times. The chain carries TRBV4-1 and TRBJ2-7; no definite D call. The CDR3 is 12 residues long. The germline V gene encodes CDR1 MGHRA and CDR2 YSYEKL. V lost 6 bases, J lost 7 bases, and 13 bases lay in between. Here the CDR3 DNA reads TGCGCCAGCAGTTACACCTACAATGAGCAGTACTTC. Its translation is CASSYTYNEQYF.